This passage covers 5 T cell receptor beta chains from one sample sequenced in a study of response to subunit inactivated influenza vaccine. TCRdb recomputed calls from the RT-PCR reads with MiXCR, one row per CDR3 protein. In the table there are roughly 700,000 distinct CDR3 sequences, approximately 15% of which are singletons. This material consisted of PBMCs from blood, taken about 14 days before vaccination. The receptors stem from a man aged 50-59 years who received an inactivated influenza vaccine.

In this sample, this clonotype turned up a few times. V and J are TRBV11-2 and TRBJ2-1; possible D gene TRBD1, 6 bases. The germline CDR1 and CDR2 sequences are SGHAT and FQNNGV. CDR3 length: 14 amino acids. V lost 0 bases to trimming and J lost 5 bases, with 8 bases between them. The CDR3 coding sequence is TGTGCCAGCAGCTTAGAGACAGGAAACAATGAGCAGTTCTTC. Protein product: CASSLETGNNEQFF.

The CDR3 DNA sequence: TGTGCCAGCGGGCTAAACCAAGAGACCCAGTACTTC. Protein: CASGLNQETQYF. V and J are TRBV12-3 or TRBV12-4 and TRBJ2-5; no reliable D call. Between the trimmed V and J ends, which lost 8 bases and 0 bases, there was a span of 7 bases. The CDR3 length is 12 residues.

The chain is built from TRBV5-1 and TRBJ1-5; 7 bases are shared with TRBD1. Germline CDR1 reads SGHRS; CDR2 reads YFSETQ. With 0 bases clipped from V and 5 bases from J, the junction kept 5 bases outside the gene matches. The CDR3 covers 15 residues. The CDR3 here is CASSLDGQVDQPQHF. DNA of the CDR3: TGCGCCAGCAGCTTGGACGGACAGGTGGATCAGCCCCAGCATTTT.

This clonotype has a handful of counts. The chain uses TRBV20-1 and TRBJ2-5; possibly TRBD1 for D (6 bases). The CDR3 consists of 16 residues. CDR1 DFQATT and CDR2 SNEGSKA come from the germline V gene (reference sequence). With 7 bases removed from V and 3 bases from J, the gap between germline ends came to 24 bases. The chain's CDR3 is CSVRGGTGHPKETQYF. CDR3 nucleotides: TGCAGTGTTCGAGGGGGTACGGGACACCCTAAAGAGACCCAGTACTTC.

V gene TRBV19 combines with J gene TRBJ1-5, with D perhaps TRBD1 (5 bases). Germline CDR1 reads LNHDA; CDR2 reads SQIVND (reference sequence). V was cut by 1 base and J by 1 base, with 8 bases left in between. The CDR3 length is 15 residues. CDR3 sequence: CASSIATGSNQPQHF. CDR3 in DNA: TGTGCCAGTAGTATAGCCACAGGCAGCAATCAGCCCCAGCATTTT.